This is a list of T cell receptor beta chains from one sample in a study of monozygotic twins with inflammatory bowel disease. TCRdb re-called the 5' RACE reads and catalogs CDR3 proteins one per entry, DNA excluded. This sample's clone table lists around 230,000 distinct CDR3 sequences. The material sequenced was blood. The receptors derive from a human donor with ulcerative colitis or Crohn's disease, or a healthy co-twin of an affected twin (not recorded which). Each CDR3 is given with its conserved first and last residue. The order of the fields is J gene, V gene, CDR3 protein.

TRBJ1-1	TRBV5-1	CASSLPLGNTEAFF
TRBJ1-6	TRBV20-1	CSARDHQGASNNSPLHF
TRBJ2-5	TRBV7-2	CASSLTGGSETQYF
TRBJ2-1	TRBV14	CASSQGLSQQFF
TRBJ2-1	TRBV5-1	CASSFGQNEQFF
TRBJ1-6	TRBV5-1	CASSRSWRGNSPLHF
TRBJ2-3	TRBV4-1	CASSQDVGTQYF
TRBJ2-1	TRBV4-1	CASSQSGGTFYNEQFF
TRBJ2-7	TRBV20-1	CSARTFGAIYEQYF
TRBJ2-7	TRBV29-1	CSTSGVSDSYEQYF
TRBJ1-1	TRBV10-3	CAISESGRNTEAFF
TRBJ2-3	TRBV6-5	CASSYSWRTSTDTQYF
TRBJ2-4	TRBV19	CASRPGTREVLAKNIQYF
TRBJ2-3	TRBV10-3	CAIRPRGAGTDTQYF
TRBJ1-2	TRBV7-3	CASSLLGTGGGYTF
TRBJ2-1	TRBV29-1	CSVGGGRLNEQFF
TRBJ2-7	TRBV5-1	CASSLEVGPSGEQYF
TRBJ1-1	TRBV12-3/TRBV12-4	CASSLAMTGTLNTEAFF
TRBJ2-1	TRBV20-1	CSARLAVRNEQFF
TRBJ1-2	TRBV6-1	CASRIAMTGVYGYTF
TRBJ2-1	TRBV5-1	CASSLAAGINEQFF
TRBJ1-6	TRBV6-5	CASSSQPGQGNSPLHF
TRBJ2-2	TRBV5-1	CASSLVWSREVGELFF
TRBJ1-3	TRBV2	CASSGETWSGNTIYF
TRBJ2-3	TRBV2	CASSVFGTTGDTQYF
TRBJ2-5	TRBV5-1	CASIMGPAAGETQYF
TRBJ2-2	TRBV19	CASTIPGTPGELFF
TRBJ2-3	TRBV5-1	CASSPDSIGTDTQYF
TRBJ1-2	TRBV7-9	CASSPLGFPGGYTF